This T cell receptor beta chain derives from a study of tissue T cells after allogeneic stem cell transplantation. The assay was immunoSEQ multiplex PCR, and TCRdb's table has in-frame clones only and misses some. This sample has under 4,000 clones, with approximately 70% found just once. Trimming left V 0 bases short and J 9 bases short, with 10 bases between. Germline CDR1 GTSNPN, CDR2 SVGIG (reference sequence). This CDR3 spans 12 amino acids. The sequencing here drew on tissue from the right colon, taken at autopsy. This sequence originates from a male donor aged 60 or over with lung cancer. The chain employs TRBV30 and TRBJ2-3; a weak D match, TRBD1 (5 bases). CDR3 DNA: TGTGCCTGGAGTGTCTGGCAGGGCACGCAGTATTTT. As protein: CAWSVWQGTQYF.